The 13 T cell receptor beta chains below come from one sample, sequenced in a study of tumor and adjacent non-tumor tissue in lung cancer. A modified ARM-PCR protocol with three rounds of nested PCR amplified TCRbeta. TCRdb itself ran the multiplex PCR reads through MiXCR, one entry per CDR3 protein. The table has about 93,000 distinct CDR3 sequences, about 66% seen once. RNA was extracted from bulk tissue without any cell sorting. The sample consisted of lung tumor tissue. The source is a man in his 60s with non-small cell lung cancer.

The V call is TRBV6-1, the J call TRBJ1-5; perhaps D is TRBD1 or TRBD2 (6 bases each). The DNA end is a closer match to TRBJ2-3, so the J assignment may be wrong. This CDR3 has 16 amino acids. Germline lookup yields CDR1 MNHNS and CDR2 SASEGT. CDR3 residues: CASSEAGGRGNQPQYF. The CDR3 DNA is TGTGCCAGCAGTGAAGCGGGGGGCCGAGGCAATCAGCCCCAGTATTTT.

With regard to this clonotype: Because it lacks the conserved phenylalanine or tryptophan at the end, this CDR3 is likely a read error. The chain links TRBV11-2 to TRBJ2-7; 8 bases fit TRBD1. CDR1 and CDR2 (germline): SGHAT, FQNNGV. CDR3 size: 13 residues. The chain's CDR3 is CASTRTGTYGQYS. The CDR3 nucleotides are TGTGCCAGCACACGGACAGGGACCTACGGGCAGTACTCC.

Worth noting for this clonotype: No conserved phenylalanine or tryptophan is present at the end of the CDR3, so a read error is the likely explanation. The chain combines TRBV5-4 with TRBJ2-5; D is unclear. From germline, CDR1 is SGHNT and CDR2 YYREEE (reference sequence). CDR3 length equals 12 residues. For the CDR3, the DNA is TGTGTCAGCAGCTTGCCGCAGGAGACCCAGTACCTC. This encodes CVSSLPQETQYL.

As to this clonotype: At one end the junction does not follow the germline gene, possibly because of a read error. The chain uses TRBV4-3 and TRBJ2-3, with D possibly being TRBD1 (5 bases). Germline assignment: CDR1 LGHNA and CDR2 YSLEER. This CDR3 comprises 15 residues. The CDR3 loop is CASSPRVGATDRQYF. The CDR3 nucleotides are TGCGCCAGCAGCCCCCGGGTAGGGGCTACTGATAGGCAGTATTTT.

Turning to this clonotype: One base away lies a much larger clone, so this may be a sequencing read error. V gene TRBV20-1 combines with J gene TRBJ2-3; D is perhaps TRBD2 (6 bases). This CDR3 has 15 residues. Per germline, CDR1 DFQATT and CDR2 SNEGSKA (reference sequence). V lost 4 bases, J lost 3 bases, and 17 bases lay in between. The CDR3 loop reads CSATDLAGMTDTQYF. CDR3 sequence (DNA): TGCAGTGCTACCGACCTTGCGGGGATGACAGATACGCAGTATTTT.

The chain links TRBV12-3 or TRBV12-4 to TRBJ1-3; no definite D call. The CDR3 has 12 residues. The V and J ends lost 10 bases and 3 bases respectively, with 10 bases between them. For the CDR3, the DNA is TGTGCCAACACCGTACATGGAAACACCATATATTTT. Amino acids: CANTVHGNTIYF.

By share, this clonotype counts as medium-sized. The chain combines TRBV6-6 with TRBJ1-5, with D possibly TRBD1 on 6 matching bases. V shed 2 bases and J shed 3 bases, with 8 bases lying between them. There are 14 residues in the CDR3. Germline V CDR1 and CDR2: MNHNY, SVGAGI (reference sequence). CDR3 protein: CASSYGDTNQPQHF. DNA for the CDR3: TGTGCCAGCAGTTACGGGGACACCAATCAGCCCCAGCATTTT.

This rearrangement joins TRBV11-3 to TRBJ2-1; D gene unclear. Germline lookup yields CDR1 SGHNT and CDR2 YENEEA. The CDR3 loop spans 15 amino acids. Trimming cost V 8 bases and J 2 bases, with 16 bases left between them. This CDR3 is CASARAPAPYNEQFF. The CDR3 nucleotides read TGTGCCAGCGCTCGGGCTCCGGCCCCCTACAATGAGCAGTTCTTC.

This clonotype came up once. This chain joins TRBV5-4 and TRBJ2-5; 11 positions agree with TRBD2. CDR3 length equals 16 residues. The germline V gene has CDR1 SGHNT and CDR2 YYREEE (reference sequence). The V and J ends lost 0 bases and 4 bases, in that order; junction bases with no gene match: 5. CDR3 nucleotide sequence: TGTGCCAGCAGCTTGGCGCTAGCGGGAGGTCGAGAGACCCAGTACTTC. It is translated as CASSLALAGGRETQYF.

The chain recombines TRBV6-2 or TRBV6-3 with TRBJ1-5; D is ambiguous. Per germline, CDR1 MNHEY and CDR2 SVGEGT. V lost 7 bases and J lost 0, with 13 bases in between. CDR3 length: 15 residues. The CDR3 protein is CASNRGGLSNQPQHF. The CDR3 DNA sequence: TGTGCCAGCAATCGCGGAGGGCTTAGCAATCAGCCCCAGCATTTT.

A remark on this clonotype: The junction departs from the called germline gene at one end, perhaps through a read error. The chain combines TRBV20-1 with TRBJ1-5, with a tentative D call TRBD1 (5 bases). The germline gives CDR1 DFQATT, CDR2 SNEGSKA (reference sequence). The CDR3 extends over 13 amino acids. CDR3 residues: CIARRTLNKPQHF. CDR3 nucleotide sequence: TGCATTGCTAGACGGACACTTAATAAGCCCCAGCATTTT.

About this clonotype: A much larger clone differs by one base, so this may be a read error. This chain links TRBV5-1 with TRBJ2-7, with a possible D match to TRBD2 (6 bases). The germline V gene encodes CDR1 SGHRS and CDR2 YFSETQ. CDR3 size: 15 residues. The V gene lost 1 base and the J gene lost 4 bases, with 15 bases spanning the gap. As DNA, the CDR3 is TGCGCCAGCAGCTTGTCTTTAGCGGAAGGGTACGAGCAGTACTTC. Translating it yields CASSLSLAEGYEQYF.

The chain recombines TRBV6-6 with TRBJ2-2; D may correspond to TRBD1 or TRBD2 (5 bases each). The CDR3 runs to 16 residues. Per the germline V gene, CDR1 is MNHNY and CDR2 is SVGAGI (reference sequence). The germline V and J ends were trimmed by 7 bases and 8 bases, with 23 bases remaining between them. The CDR3 DNA is TGTGCCAGCATCGAGCTGGGGCCCGGAGGTGATGGGGAGCTGTTTTTT. Translating gives CASIELGPGGDGELFF.